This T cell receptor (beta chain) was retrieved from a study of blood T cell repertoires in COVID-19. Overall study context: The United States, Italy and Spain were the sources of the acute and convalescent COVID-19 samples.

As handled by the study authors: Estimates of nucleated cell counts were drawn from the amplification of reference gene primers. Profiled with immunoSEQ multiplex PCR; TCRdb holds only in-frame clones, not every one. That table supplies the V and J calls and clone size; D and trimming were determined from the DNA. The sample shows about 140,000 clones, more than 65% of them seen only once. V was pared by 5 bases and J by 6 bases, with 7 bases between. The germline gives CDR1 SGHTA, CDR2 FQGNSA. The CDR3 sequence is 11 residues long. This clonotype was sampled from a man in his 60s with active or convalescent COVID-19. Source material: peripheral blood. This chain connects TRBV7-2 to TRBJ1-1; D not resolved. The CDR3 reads CASSAGAEAFF. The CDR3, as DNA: TGTGCCAGCAGCGCGGGAGCTGAAGCTTTCTTT. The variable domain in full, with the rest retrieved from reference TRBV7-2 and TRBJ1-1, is GAGVSQSPSNKVTEKGKDVELRCDPISGHTALYWYRQSLGQGLEFLIYFQGNSAPDKSGLPSDRFSAERTGGSVSTLTIQRTQQEDSAVYLCASSAGAEAFFGQGTRLTVV.